This T cell receptor (beta chain) was identified in a study of shared clonotypes between healthy human individuals. This clone came up once. Only in-frame clones appear in the TCRdb table, and some are missing; sequencing was by immunoSEQ multiplex PCR. The sample has some 2,500,000 clones; 85% to 95% are singletons. Sequenced: naive CD4+ T cells from PBMCs. Specified subset: CD45RA+ positively selected. The origin of this receptor is a man in his late teens or twenties in good health. Some clones in this sample may be carry-over from other donors' samples.

CDR3 bases: TGTGCCAGCAGCCCTAGAACTACGCCCCTCTACGAGCAGTACTTC. It translates to CASSPRTTPLYEQYF. The V gene is TRBV7-2, the J gene TRBJ2-7, with D unresolved. Germline lookup yields CDR1 SGHTA and CDR2 FQGNSA. V was trimmed by 5 bases and J by 3 bases, leaving 17 bases between them. This CDR3 spans 15 amino acids. Full variable domain (outside the CDR3, taken from reference TRBV7-2 and TRBJ2-7): GAGVSQSPSNKVTEKGKDVELRCDPISGHTALYWYRQSLGQGLEFLIYFQGNSAPDKSGLPSDRFSAERTGGSVSTLTIQRTQQEDSAVYLCASSPRTTPLYEQYFGPGTRLTVT.